This T cell receptor (beta chain) was observed in a study of shared clonotypes between healthy human individuals. Remarks on this clone: Its cognate antigen is unknown.

Overall study findings and caveats: Rarefaction indicated that sorted-subset sequencing remained incomplete although depth was large. What limited the represented genetic and exposure-history diversity was the small number of donors. In contrast to clonotypes shared by all four donors, non-shared clonotypes had lower generation probabilities.

All donors were Caucasian adults living in Nashville, Tennessee. This table comes from immunoSEQ multiplex PCR, and its TCRdb copy is limited to in-frame clones, with some not included. Here the sample spans 2 million to 3 million clones, roughly 93% being singletons. Sequenced material: naive CD4+ T cells from PBMCs. The subset was: CD45RA+ positively selected. The receptor was derived from a man in his late teens or twenties in good health. Some clones in this sample may be carry-over from other donors' samples.

The CDR3 region is CASSTGTGAFRSSGALNEQFF. DNA of the CDR3: TGCGCCAGCAGTACCGGGACAGGGGCTTTCCGATCCTCAGGGGCCCTCAATGAGCAGTTCTTC. The chain employs TRBV10-2 and TRBJ2-1; 10 nucleotides align to TRBD1. This CDR3 region has 21 residues. After removal of 5 bases from V and 6 bases from J, the junction contained 25 bases not matched to a gene. Per the germline V gene, CDR1 is WSHSY and CDR2 is SAAADI.